The clone carrying this T cell receptor beta chain occurred a few times. Its antigen is still unknown. The record originates from a study of blood T cells in healthy people across ages. Study-level information: T cells yielded about one barcoded beta molecule per two cells through template switching.

Ten milliliters of peripheral blood were drawn from each donor. Study results and limitations: Lack of knowledge of donor CMV status possibly confounded expanded clonotype changes.

Per the germline V gene, CDR1 is LNHNV and CDR2 is YYDKDF (reference sequence). The CDR3 covers 15 residues. A sample-barcoded 5' primer and a J-beta primer mix were used in a second PCR of roughly 7 to 12 cycles. TCRdb processed the 5' RACE reads anew with MiXCR; each CDR3 protein has one entry. Here the sample spans roughly 1,100,000 distinct CDR3 sequences, almost 25% being singletons. These data also featured in a second study, about T cells of mothers and their children. According to that study: In both related and unrelated pairs, TCR recombination output is shaped similarly by thymic selection.

The chain joins TRBV15 to TRBJ2-5; 13 bases align to TRBD2. Judging by the DNA end, TRBJ2-1 fits better; the J call may be wrong. This receptor was identified in a girl aged 2 to 9 in good health. Sequenced sample: blood. This CDR3 reads CATSAGTSGITEQFF. The CDR3 nucleotides are TGTGCCACCAGCGCCGGGACTAGCGGGATTACTGAGCAGTTCTTC.